The 2 T cell receptor beta chains listed next were all sequenced from one sample in a study of shared clonotypes between healthy human individuals. Measured with immunoSEQ multiplex PCR; TCRdb has only the in-frame clones, and not every one. The repertoire holds about 2.4 million clones, with 80% to 95% as singletons. The specimen was naive CD4+ T cells from PBMCs. Subset indicated: CD45RA+ positively selected. The receptors originated from a man in his late teens or twenties in good health. Some clones in this sample may be carry-over from other donors' samples.

V gene TRBV5-4 combines with J gene TRBJ2-7; 9 nucleotides align to TRBD2. J was trimmed by 6 bases and V by 3 bases; bases with no gene match: 13. The CDR3 spans 16 residues. Germline V gene data show CDR1 as SGHNT and CDR2 as YYREEE (reference sequence). The CDR3 loop reads CASSYRLAAGGSEQYF. The CDR3 bases are TGTGCCAGCAGCTACAGGTTGGCAGCGGGAGGATCCGAGCAGTACTTC.

Notes on this clone: Other DNA sequences within the sample encode an identical CDR3. V gene TRBV6-5 combines with J gene TRBJ2-3; 8 positions agree with TRBD1. The V gene end was trimmed by 0 bases and the J gene end by 5 bases; junction bases not matched to a gene: 1. This CDR3 has 14 amino acids. CDR1 is MNHEY and CDR2 is SVGAGI in the germline V gene. Written as DNA, the CDR3 is TGTGCCAGCAGTTACTCCAGGGGGCGAGATACGCAGTATTTT. Its translation is CASSYSRGRDTQYF.